This record covers a single T cell receptor beta chain. The data were obtained in a study of CD8 T cells in Susac syndrome. An input of roughly 0.5 to 1 ug of RNA was subjected to reverse transcription using random hexamers. TCRdb reanalysed the immunoSEQ multiplex PCR reads using MiXCR and keeps one entry per CDR3 protein. The sample shows about 400,000 distinct CDR3 sequences, about 85% of them seen only once. This CDR3 spans 14 amino acids. Germline trimming cut 3 bases from V and 4 bases from J; bases unmatched to any gene: 3. Per germline, CDR1 LGHDT and CDR2 YNNKEL (reference sequence). This receptor was taken from a human donor with multiple sclerosis. The genes are TRBV3-1 and TRBJ2-4, with TRBD1 identical over 7 bases. Sequences were obtained from CD8+ T cells from PBMCs. CDR3 protein: CASSHPGQKNIQYF. The CDR3 region has the DNA TGTGCCAGCAGCCACCCGGGACAGAAAAACATTCAGTACTTC.